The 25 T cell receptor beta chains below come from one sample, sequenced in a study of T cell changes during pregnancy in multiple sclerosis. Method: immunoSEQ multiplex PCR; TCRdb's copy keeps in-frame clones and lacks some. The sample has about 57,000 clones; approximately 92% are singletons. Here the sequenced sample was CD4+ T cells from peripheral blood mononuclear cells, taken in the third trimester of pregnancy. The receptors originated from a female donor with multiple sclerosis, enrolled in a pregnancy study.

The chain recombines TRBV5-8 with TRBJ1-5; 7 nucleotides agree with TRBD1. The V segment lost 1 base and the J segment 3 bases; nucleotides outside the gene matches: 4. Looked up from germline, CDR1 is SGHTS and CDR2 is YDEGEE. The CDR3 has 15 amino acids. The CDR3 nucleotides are TGTGCCAGCAGCTTGCAGGGGGATTCCAATCAGCCCCAGCATTTT. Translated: CASSLQGDSNQPQHF.

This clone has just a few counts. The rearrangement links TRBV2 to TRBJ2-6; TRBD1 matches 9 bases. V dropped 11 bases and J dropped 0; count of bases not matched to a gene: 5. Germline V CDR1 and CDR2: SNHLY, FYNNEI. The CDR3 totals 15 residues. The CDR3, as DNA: TGTGCCGGCACGACAGGGGGCTCTGGGGCCAACGTCCTGACTTTC. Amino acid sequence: CAGTTGGSGANVLTF. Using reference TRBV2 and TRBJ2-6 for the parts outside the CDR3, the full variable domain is EPEVTQTPSHQVTQMGQEVILRCVPISNHLYFYWYRQILGQKVEFLVSFYNNEISEKSEIFDDQFSVERPDGSNFTLKIRSTKLEDSAMYFCAGTTGGSGANVLTFGAGSRLTVL.

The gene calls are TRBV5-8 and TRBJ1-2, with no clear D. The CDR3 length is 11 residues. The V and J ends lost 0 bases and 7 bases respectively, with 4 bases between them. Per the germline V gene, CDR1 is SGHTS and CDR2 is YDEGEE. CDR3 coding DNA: TGTGCCAGCAGCTTGGTCTTTGGCTACACCTTC. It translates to CASSLVFGYTF. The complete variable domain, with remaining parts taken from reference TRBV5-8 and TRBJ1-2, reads EAGVTQSPTHLIKTRGQQATLRCSPISGHTSVYWYQQALGLGLQFLLWYDEGEERNRGNFPPRFSGRQFPNYSSELNVNALELEDSALYLCASSLVFGYTFGSGTRLTVV.

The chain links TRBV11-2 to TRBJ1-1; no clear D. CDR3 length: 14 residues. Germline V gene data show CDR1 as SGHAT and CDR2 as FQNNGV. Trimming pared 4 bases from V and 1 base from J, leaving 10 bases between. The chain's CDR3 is CASSSRGWNTEAFF. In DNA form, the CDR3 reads TGTGCCAGCAGCTCGAGAGGATGGAACACTGAAGCTTTCTTT.

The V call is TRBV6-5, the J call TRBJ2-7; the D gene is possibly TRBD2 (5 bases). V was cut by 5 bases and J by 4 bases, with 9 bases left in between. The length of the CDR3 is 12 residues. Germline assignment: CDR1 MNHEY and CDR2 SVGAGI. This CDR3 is CASSLGGYEQYF. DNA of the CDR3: TGTGCCAGCAGTCTCGGCGGGTACGAGCAGTACTTC.

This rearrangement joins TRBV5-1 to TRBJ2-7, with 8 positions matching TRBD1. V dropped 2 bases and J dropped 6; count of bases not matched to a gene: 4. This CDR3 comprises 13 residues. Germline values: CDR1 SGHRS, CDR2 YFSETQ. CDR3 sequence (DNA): TGCGCCAGCAGCTTCTCAGGGGGCATCGAGCAGTACTTC. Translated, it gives CASSFSGGIEQYF.

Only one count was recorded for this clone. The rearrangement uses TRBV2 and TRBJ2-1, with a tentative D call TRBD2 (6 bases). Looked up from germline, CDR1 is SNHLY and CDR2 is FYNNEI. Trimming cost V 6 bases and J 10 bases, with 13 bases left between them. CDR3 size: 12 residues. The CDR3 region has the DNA TGTGCCAGCAGGTTGACTAGGCACGAGCAGTTCTTC. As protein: CASRLTRHEQFF.

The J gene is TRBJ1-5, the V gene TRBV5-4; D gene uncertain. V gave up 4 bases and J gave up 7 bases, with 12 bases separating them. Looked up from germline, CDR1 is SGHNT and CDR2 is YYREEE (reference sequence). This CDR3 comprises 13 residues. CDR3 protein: CASSPGEGQPQHF. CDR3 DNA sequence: TGTGCCAGCAGCCCCGGGGAGGGACAGCCCCAGCATTTT.

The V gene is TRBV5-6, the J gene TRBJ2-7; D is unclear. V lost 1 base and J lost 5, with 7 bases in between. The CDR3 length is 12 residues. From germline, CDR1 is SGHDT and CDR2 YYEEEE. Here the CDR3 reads CASSLRLNEQYF. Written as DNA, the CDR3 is TGTGCCAGCAGCTTGCGTCTAAACGAGCAGTACTTC.

CDR3 sequence (DNA): TGTGCCACCAGCAGGGCCAAGGGCCCGCAACGGGAAGACACCTTC. Translated, it gives CATSRAKGPQREDTF. The J gene is TRBJ1-2, the V gene TRBV15, with no clear D. This CDR3 is built from 15 residues. With 3 bases removed from V and 12 bases from J, the gap between germline ends came to 23 bases. CDR1 is LNHNV and CDR2 is YYDKDF in the germline V gene (reference sequence).

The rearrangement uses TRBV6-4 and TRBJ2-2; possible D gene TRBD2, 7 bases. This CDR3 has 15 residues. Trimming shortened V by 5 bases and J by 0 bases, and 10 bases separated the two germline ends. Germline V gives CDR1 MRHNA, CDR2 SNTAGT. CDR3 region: CASSRGATNTGELFF. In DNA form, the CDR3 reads TGTGCCAGCAGTCGGGGGGCCACGAACACCGGGGAGCTGTTTTTT.

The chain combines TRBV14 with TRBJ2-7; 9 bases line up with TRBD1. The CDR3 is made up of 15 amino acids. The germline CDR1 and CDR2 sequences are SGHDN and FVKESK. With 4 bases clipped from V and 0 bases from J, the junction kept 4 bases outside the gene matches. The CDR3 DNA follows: TGTGCCAGCAGCCCCGGGACAGGGAGCTCCTACGAGCAGTACTTC. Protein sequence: CASSPGTGSSYEQYF. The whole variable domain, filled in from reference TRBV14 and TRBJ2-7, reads EAGVTQFPSHSVIEKGQTVTLRCDPISGHDNLYWYRRVMGKEIKFLLHFVKESKQDESGMPNNRFLAERTGGTYSTLKVQPAELEDSGVYFCASSPGTGSSYEQYFGPGTRLTVT.

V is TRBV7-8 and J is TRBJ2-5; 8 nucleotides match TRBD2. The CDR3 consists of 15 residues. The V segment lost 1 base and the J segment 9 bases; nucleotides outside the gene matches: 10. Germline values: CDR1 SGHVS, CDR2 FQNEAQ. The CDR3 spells CASSLEAGAPGAQYF. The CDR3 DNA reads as TGTGCCAGCAGCTTAGAAGCGGGGGCCCCGGGGGCCCAGTACTTC.

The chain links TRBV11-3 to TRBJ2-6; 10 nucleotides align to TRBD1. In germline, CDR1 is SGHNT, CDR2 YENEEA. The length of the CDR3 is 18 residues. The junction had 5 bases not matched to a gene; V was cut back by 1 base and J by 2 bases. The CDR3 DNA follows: TGTGCCAGCAGCTTAGGGACAGGGGGAGGTCCTGGGGCCAACGTCCTGACTTTC. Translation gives CASSLGTGGGPGANVLTF.

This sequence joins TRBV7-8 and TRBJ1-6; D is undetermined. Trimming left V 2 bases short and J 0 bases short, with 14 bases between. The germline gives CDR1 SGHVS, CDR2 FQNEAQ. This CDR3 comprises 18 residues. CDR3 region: CASSLSRSQSSYNSPLHF. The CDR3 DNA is TGTGCCAGCAGCTTATCTAGGAGCCAGAGCTCCTATAATTCACCCCTCCACTTT.

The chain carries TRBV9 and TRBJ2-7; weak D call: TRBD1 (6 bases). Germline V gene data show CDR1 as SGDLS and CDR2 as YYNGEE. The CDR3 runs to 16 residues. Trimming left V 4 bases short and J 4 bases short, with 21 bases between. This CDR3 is CASSPRGDGGNYEQYF. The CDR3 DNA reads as TGTGCCAGCAGCCCCCGAGGGGATGGGGGCAATTACGAGCAGTACTTC.

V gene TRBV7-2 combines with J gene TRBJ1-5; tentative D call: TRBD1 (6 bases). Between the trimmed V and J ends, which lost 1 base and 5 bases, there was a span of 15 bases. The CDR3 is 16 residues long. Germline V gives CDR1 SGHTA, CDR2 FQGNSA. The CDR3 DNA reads TGTGCCAGCAGCTTAGTCGGGACAAATTATGATCAGCCCCAGCATTTT. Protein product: CASSLVGTNYDQPQHF.

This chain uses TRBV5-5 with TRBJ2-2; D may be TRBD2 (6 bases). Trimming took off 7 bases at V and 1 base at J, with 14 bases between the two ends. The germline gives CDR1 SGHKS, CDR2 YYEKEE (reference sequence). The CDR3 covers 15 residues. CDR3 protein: CASLGGVLNTGELFF. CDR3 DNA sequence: TGTGCCAGCCTTGGAGGGGTATTGAACACCGGGGAGCTGTTTTTT.

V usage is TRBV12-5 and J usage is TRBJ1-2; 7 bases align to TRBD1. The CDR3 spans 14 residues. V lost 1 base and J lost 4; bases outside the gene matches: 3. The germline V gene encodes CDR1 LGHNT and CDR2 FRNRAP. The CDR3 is CASGLEDRVYGYTF. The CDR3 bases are TGTGCTAGTGGTTTGGAAGACAGGGTCTATGGCTACACCTTC.

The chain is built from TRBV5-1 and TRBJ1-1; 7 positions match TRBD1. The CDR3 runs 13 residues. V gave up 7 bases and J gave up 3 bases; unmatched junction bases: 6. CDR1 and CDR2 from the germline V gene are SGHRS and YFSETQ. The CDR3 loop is CASAIRGDTEAFF. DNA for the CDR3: TGCGCCAGCGCAATCAGGGGGGACACTGAAGCTTTCTTT.

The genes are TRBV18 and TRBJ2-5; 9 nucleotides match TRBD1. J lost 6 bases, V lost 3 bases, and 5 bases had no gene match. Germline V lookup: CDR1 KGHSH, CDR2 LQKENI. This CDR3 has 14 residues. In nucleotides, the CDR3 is TGTGCCAGCTCACCTCAGGACAGGGGACAGACCCAGTACTTC. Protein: CASSPQDRGQTQYF.

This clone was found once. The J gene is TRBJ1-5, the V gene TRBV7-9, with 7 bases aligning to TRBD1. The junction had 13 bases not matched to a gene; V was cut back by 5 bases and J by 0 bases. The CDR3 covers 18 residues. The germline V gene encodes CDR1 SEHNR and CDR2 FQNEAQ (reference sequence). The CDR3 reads CASSPTGQRTHSNQPQHF. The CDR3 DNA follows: TGTGCCAGCAGCCCCACGGGACAGAGAACTCATAGCAATCAGCCCCAGCATTTT.

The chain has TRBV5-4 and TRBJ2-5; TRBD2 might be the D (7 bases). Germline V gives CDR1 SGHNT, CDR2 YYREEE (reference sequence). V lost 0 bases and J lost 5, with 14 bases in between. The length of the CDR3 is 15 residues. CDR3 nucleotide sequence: TGTGCCAGCAGCTTGGCGGGGAGGGGGGGGGAGACCCAGTACTTC. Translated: CASSLAGRGGETQYF.

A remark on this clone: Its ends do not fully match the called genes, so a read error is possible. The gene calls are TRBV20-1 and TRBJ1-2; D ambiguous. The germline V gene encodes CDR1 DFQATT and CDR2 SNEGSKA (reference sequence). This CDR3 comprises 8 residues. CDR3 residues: CSASREAF. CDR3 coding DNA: TGCAGTGCTAGTAGGGAGGCGTTC.

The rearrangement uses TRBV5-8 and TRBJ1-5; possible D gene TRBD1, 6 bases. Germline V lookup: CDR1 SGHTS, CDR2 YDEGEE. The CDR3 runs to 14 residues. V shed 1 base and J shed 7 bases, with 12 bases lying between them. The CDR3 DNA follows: TGTGCCAGCAGCTTGAGTCTCAGGGGACAGCCCCAGCATTTT. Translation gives CASSLSLRGQPQHF.